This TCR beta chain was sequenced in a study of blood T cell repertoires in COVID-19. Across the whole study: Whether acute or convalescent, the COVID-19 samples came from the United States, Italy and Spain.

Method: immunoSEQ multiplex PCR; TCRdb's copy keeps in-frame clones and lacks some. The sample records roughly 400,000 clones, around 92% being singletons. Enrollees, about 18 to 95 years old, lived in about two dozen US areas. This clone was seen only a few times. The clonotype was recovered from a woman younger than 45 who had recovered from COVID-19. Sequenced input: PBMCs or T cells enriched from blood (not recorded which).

Here the CDR3 reads CASSPGDREQFF. The CDR3 region has the DNA TGTGCCAGCAGCCCGGGGGATCGGGAGCAGTTCTTC. V gene TRBV11-2 combines with J gene TRBJ2-1, with TRBD2 as a possible D gene (6 bases). Germline V gene data show CDR1 as SGHAT and CDR2 as FQNNGV. Trimming removed 5 bases at V and 10 bases at J, with 12 bases between. This CDR3 comprises 12 residues.